This TCR beta chain is drawn from a study of beta chain features in type 1 diabetes. Overall study results and limits: For patients, the naive, central memory and Treg TCRB repertoires appeared more alike than for healthy donors. PCR might favor shorter templates, but any such skew would affect patients and controls equally. Patients with type 1 diabetes carried fewer insertions and had more deletions at their VDJ junctions.

With respect to this clone: Its antigen is currently unknown.

The sequenced template was cDNA made from the entire isolated RNA. Clones were sequenced by immunoSEQ multiplex PCR, and TCRdb holds only the in-frame ones, with some missing. The sample contains 400,000 to 450,000 clones, approximately 15% of which appear only once. Germline values: CDR1 MGHRA, CDR2 YSYEKL. This CDR3 has 14 amino acids. V was cut by 1 base and J by 4 bases, with 7 bases left in between. Sorted populations all had greater than 98% purity. The J gene is TRBJ2-2, the V gene TRBV4-1; the D is unclear. The sequencing sample was made of naive CD4+ T cells from blood. This clonotype was obtained from a man aged 25-45 years in good health. The CDR3 sequence: CASSQGHATGELFF. DNA for the CDR3: TGCGCCAGCAGCCAAGGACACGCCACCGGGGAGCTGTTTTTT.